The clone carrying this TCR beta chain was detected a few times. Its matching antigen is unknown. Together with a sample-barcoded 5' primer, a J-beta primer mix was included in a second PCR lasting about 7 to 11 cycles. TCRdb analysed the 5' RACE reads with MiXCR anew, one entry per CDR3 protein. The sample holds more than 1 million distinct CDR3 sequences, more than 40% seen once. This record belongs to a study of blood T cells in healthy people across ages. Study findings and constraints: Per-million-T-cell TCR beta diversity fell roughly linearly with age. Strong correlation linked observed beta diversity and percent naive T cells.

Germline assignment: CDR1 LNHNV and CDR2 YYDKDF (reference sequence). This CDR3 spans 18 amino acids. The trim removed 3 bases at V and 4 bases at J, leaving 15 bases unmatched. The source is an older woman in good health. Material: blood. V gene TRBV15 combines with J gene TRBJ2-3, with 8 bases lining up with TRBD1. The chain's CDR3 is CATSRDRVFGSAADTQYF. The CDR3 nucleotides are TGTGCCACCAGCAGGGACAGGGTATTCGGTTCAGCGGCAGATACGCAGTATTTT.